Each of the 16 T cell receptor beta chains below was sequenced from the same sample in a study of cytomegalovirus exposure and HLA in healthy donors (dated by TCRdb to between 2016 and 2019). Library preparation was by the immunoSEQ multiplex PCR assay. For the multiplex PCR, a mixture combining 60 forward primers for TCR Vbeta segments and 13 reverse primers for TCR Jbeta segments was used. As stored in TCRdb, this immuneACCESS dataset retains in-frame rearrangements with V and J assigned. A fraction of the clones does not appear; measured against another copy, unresolved V genes explain less than half of the discrepancy, and the remainder lacks a known reason. In all, the sample holds about 120,000 clones, and around four fifths of those were seen once. Clones ranked in the top ten supply around 20% of the sample. Material for sequencing was PBMCs. The receptors shown here come from a man younger than 30 in good health and CMV-seropositive.

The chain uses TRBV2 and TRBJ2-7, with D possibly being TRBD1 (5 bases). Germline V CDR1 and CDR2: SNHLY, FYNNEI. Trimming pared 7 bases from V and 6 bases from J, leaving 13 bases between. The CDR3 spans 12 residues. CDR3 region: CASMGQHPEQYF. For the CDR3, the DNA is TGTGCCAGCATGGGGCAACATCCCGAGCAGTACTTC.

The gene calls are TRBV5-4 and TRBJ2-2; 10 bases align to TRBD2. Looked up from germline, CDR1 is SGHNT and CDR2 is YYREEE (reference sequence). The CDR3 has 16 amino acids. Unmatched junction bases numbered 7, after V lost 0 bases and J lost 8 bases. CDR3 protein: CASSLVSGGAVGELFF. The CDR3, as DNA: TGTGCCAGCAGCTTGGTCAGCGGGGGGGCCGTAGGGGAGCTGTTTTTT.

J is TRBJ1-5 and V is TRBV27, with D hard to call. The CDR3 runs 14 residues. Trimming took off 5 bases at V and 0 bases at J, with 8 bases between the two ends. Germline assignment: CDR1 MNHEY and CDR2 SMNVEV (reference sequence). The CDR3: CASSRVHSNQPQHF. The DNA for the CDR3 is TGTGCCAGCAGTCGCGTTCATAGCAATCAGCCCCAGCATTTT.

The rearrangement uses TRBV5-1 and TRBJ2-3; 12 bases agree with TRBD2. This CDR3 comprises 17 residues. Germline CDR1 SGHRS, CDR2 YFSETQ. The J segment lost 0 bases and the V segment lost 4 bases, leaving 6 bases of the junction unmatched. CDR3 sequence (DNA): TGCGCCAGCAGCCCCCGGACTAGCGGGGCGAGCACAGATACGCAGTATTTT. Translation gives CASSPRTSGASTDTQYF. The full variable domain, its missing parts supplied by reference TRBV5-1 and TRBJ2-3, is KAGVTQTPRYLIKTRGQQVTLSCSPISGHRSVSWYQQTPGQGLQFLFEYFSETQRNKGNFPGRFSGRQFSNSRSEMNVSTLELGDSALYLCASSPRTSGASTDTQYFGPGTRLTVL.

The rearrangement joins TRBV27 to TRBJ2-3; TRBD1 matches at 7 bases. Germline CDR1 MNHEY, CDR2 SMNVEV (reference sequence). Trimming removed 5 bases from V and 6 bases from J; junction bases left unmatched: 14. The CDR3 loop spans 16 amino acids. In nucleotides, the CDR3 is TGTGCCAGCAGTCGCTCAGGGGGTCCCTTTACCGATACGCAGTATTTT. Protein: CASSRSGGPFTDTQYF.

The rearrangement joins TRBV9 to TRBJ2-1, with 7 bases aligning to TRBD1. This CDR3 comprises 14 residues. V lost 0 bases and J lost 7; bases outside the gene matches: 4. Germline CDR1 SGDLS, CDR2 YYNGEE. The CDR3 is CASSVGQGRNEQFF. The CDR3 DNA reads as TGTGCCAGCAGCGTAGGACAGGGTAGGAATGAGCAGTTCTTC.

The chain carries TRBV27 and TRBJ2-7, with D hard to call. The CDR3 consists of 12 residues. Germline-derived CDR1 and CDR2 are MNHEY and SMNVEV (reference sequence). Trimming shortened V by 3 bases and J by 4 bases, and 7 bases separated the two germline ends. CDR3 residues: CASSFSGYEQYF. The CDR3 DNA sequence: TGTGCCAGCAGTTTCTCAGGATACGAGCAGTACTTC.

J is TRBJ1-1 and V is TRBV28; D is perhaps TRBD1 (5 bases). This CDR3 comprises 11 residues. Germline values: CDR1 MDHEN, CDR2 SYDVKM. Trimming shortened V by 10 bases and J by 2 bases, and 8 bases separated the two germline ends. CDR3 sequence reads: CAIDRNTEAFF. The DNA of the CDR3 is TGTGCCATCGACAGAAACACTGAAGCTTTCTTT.

The chain is built from TRBV29-1 and TRBJ2-2; 7 nucleotides line up with TRBD2. The CDR3 contains 14 residues. Germline V gives CDR1 SQVTM, CDR2 ANQGSEA. CDR3 bases: TGCGGTGGACTAGGAACTTTAACCACCGGGGAGCTGTTTTTT. Amino acids: CGGLGTLTTGELFF.

This chain connects TRBV5-1 to TRBJ2-1; D possibly corresponds to TRBD2 (7 bases). V shed 2 bases and J shed 7 bases, with 19 bases lying between them. CDR1 and CDR2 (germline): SGHRS, YFSETQ. The CDR3 extends over 16 amino acids. The CDR3 protein is CASSFIGGATGNEQFF. Here the CDR3 DNA reads TGCGCCAGCAGCTTTATTGGGGGGGCAACCGGGAATGAGCAGTTCTTC.

The sample holds a few counts of this clone. J is TRBJ2-2 and V is TRBV4-1, with 11 bases lining up with TRBD2. In germline, CDR1 is MGHRA, CDR2 YSYEKL. This CDR3 spans 20 amino acids. Losses at the gene ends were 4 bases for V and 0 bases for J; bases not matched to a gene: 13. In nucleotides, the CDR3 is TGCGCCAGCAGCCTAGGTACGTGGCTAGCGGGGGGAACGAACACCGGGGAGCTGTTTTTT. This codes for CASSLGTWLAGGTNTGELFF.

The chain combines TRBV10-3 with TRBJ1-5; D remains ambiguous. V shed 8 bases and J shed 5 bases, with 16 bases lying between them. Germline values: CDR1 ENHRY, CDR2 SYGVKD. The CDR3 has 14 amino acids. The CDR3 here is CAISRELGDQPQHF. CDR3 nucleotides: TGTGCCATCTCTCGGGAACTTGGGGATCAGCCCCAGCATTTT.

Notes on this clone: One end of the junction is discordant with germline, which a read error may explain. V and J are TRBV2 and TRBJ1-6; 7 positions match TRBD1. Germline V CDR1 and CDR2: SNHLY, FYNNEI. CDR3 length equals 13 residues. The CDR3, as DNA: TGTGCCAGCTCAGGGGGTTTGAGTTCATCCCTCCACTTT. This gives the protein CASSGGLSSSLHF.

V and J are TRBV15 and TRBJ1-1; D may be TRBD1 (6 bases). The ends were cut back, 11 bases at V and 1 base at J, with 14 bases in the middle. The CDR3 runs to 13 residues. Germline CDR1 and CDR2: LNHNV and YYDKDF (reference sequence). CDR3 region: CALGGAGNTEAFF. CDR3 in DNA: TGTGCCCTGGGGGGGGCAGGGAACACTGAAGCTTTCTTT.

The sample holds a few counts of this clone. The rearrangement links TRBV15 to TRBJ2-2; perhaps TRBD2 as D (6 bases). This CDR3 contains 15 residues. V was trimmed by 1 base and J by 5 bases, leaving 11 bases between them. The germline CDR1 and CDR2 sequences are LNHNV and YYDKDF (reference sequence). The CDR3 loop is CATSRGSAGTGELFF. The CDR3 DNA follows: TGTGCCACCAGCAGAGGGTCCGCGGGGACCGGGGAGCTGTTTTTT.

This clone was seen just once. The chain uses TRBV7-6 and TRBJ2-1, with 8 bases aligning to TRBD2. The germline V gene has CDR1 SGHVS and CDR2 FNYEAQ. The CDR3 has 15 amino acids. The V gene end was trimmed by 6 bases and the J gene end by 4 bases; junction bases not matched to a gene: 8. In nucleotides, the CDR3 is TGTGCCAGCAGTCGAGCGGGGGACTATTACAATGAGCAGTTCTTC. This gives the protein CASSRAGDYYNEQFF.